The clone carrying this T cell receptor (beta chain) was observed many times. The target antigen is unknown. Researchers took RNA transcripts and amplified TCR beta CDR3 regions from them. RT-PCR with HTBI primers came first, then second-round multiplex PCR. TCRdb used MiXCR to reprocess the multiplex PCR reads, holding one entry per CDR3 protein. Found here are approximately 460,000 distinct CDR3 sequences, approximately 15% of them singletons; the top ten hold more than 8.5%. This record comes from a study of Graves' ophthalmopathy and Graves' hyperthyroidism. About the study: Blood was drawn at initial diagnosis, before any treatment.

Whole-study findings and limits: Stable hyperthyroidism and ophthalmopathy were told apart by a 13-signature model, which achieved about 90% sensitivity and around 77% specificity. The authors also found most expanded thyroid clonotypes above 0.001 frequency in blood.

The V and J ends lost 3 bases and 8 bases respectively, with 10 bases between them. There are 12 residues in the CDR3. Germline lookup yields CDR1 WSHSY and CDR2 SAAADI. Input material: blood. This receptor was taken from a woman aged 30 to 39 with Graves' ophthalmopathy. The genes are TRBV10-2 and TRBJ1-2; D is ambiguous. In DNA form, the CDR3 reads TGCGCCAGCAGTGATAACGGACTAGGCTACACCTTC. Protein product: CASSDNGLGYTF.